These 20 T cell receptor beta chains share one sample of origin, sequenced in a study of CD8+CD57+ T cells in acquired aplastic anemia. By flow cytometry, patients selected for sequencing had shown an expansion of CD8+CD57+ cells. Both TCR beta VDJ combination and CDR3 sequence profiling were carried out. Genomic DNA was the template for this profiling. A single record per CDR3 protein comes from TCRdb applying MiXCR to the reads. The sample gives a few hundred thousand distinct CDR3 sequences, 70% to 85% of which show up once; about two fifths is in the top ten. The sequenced material came from sorted CD4+, CD8+, or CD8+CD57+ T cells (not recorded which) from PBMCs. The source is a human donor with aplastic anemia.

The V gene is TRBV7-2, the J gene TRBJ1-1; D is ambiguous. Germline lookup yields CDR1 SGHTA and CDR2 FQGNSA. V lost 1 base and J lost 3, with 9 bases in between. The CDR3 spans 14 residues. In nucleotides, the CDR3 is TGTGCCAGCAGCTTAGGCCTCTCCTACACTGAAGCTTTCTTT. This encodes CASSLGLSYTEAFF.

The CDR3 DNA reads as TGTGCCAGCGGCGTAGCTCTGACAATTCAGTACTTC. Amino acid sequence: CASGVALTIQYF. V and J are TRBV11-3 and TRBJ2-4; D ambiguous. The CDR3 covers 12 residues. CDR1 SGHNT and CDR2 YENEEA come from the germline V gene. V lost 8 bases to trimming and J lost 10 bases, with 15 bases between them.

The chain combines TRBV7-9 with TRBJ2-3; possible D gene TRBD2, 5 bases. The germline V gene has CDR1 SEHNR and CDR2 FQNEAQ (reference sequence). This CDR3 has 14 amino acids. The V end lost 3 bases, the J end lost 6 bases, and 13 bases lay between the germline ends. The CDR3 bases are TGTGCCAGCAGCTTTGAGGGAAGTGCCGATACGCAGTATTTT. Translated, it gives CASSFEGSADTQYF.

This clonotype came up a few times. The chain employs TRBV2 and TRBJ1-5; possibly TRBD1 for D (5 bases). Germline V gives CDR1 SNHLY, CDR2 FYNNEI. The V and J ends lost 8 bases and 13 bases respectively, with 21 bases between them. The CDR3 runs to 13 residues. The CDR3 DNA reads TGTGCCAGCGGGGATAGGGGCACTCATACGCAGCATTTT. The encoded protein is CASGDRGTHTQHF.

A word on this clonotype: The junction departs from the called germline gene at one end, perhaps through a read error. The chain couples TRBV7-3 to TRBJ2-5; TRBD2 matches at 7 bases. This CDR3 comprises 12 residues. CDR1 and CDR2 (germline): SGHTA, FQGTGA. The CDR3 bases are TGTGCCGGCAGCGGGGCTAGGAAGACCCGGTCCTTC. Translation gives CAGSGARKTRSF. Combining the CDR3 with reference TRBV7-3 and TRBJ2-5 gives the whole variable domain GAGVSQTPSNKVTEKGKYVELRCDPISGHTALYWYRQSLGQGPEFLIYFQGTGAADDSGLPNDRFFAVRPEGSVSTLKIQRTERGDSAVYLCAGSGARKTRSFGPGTRLLVL.

J is TRBJ2-3 and V is TRBV7-8; a weak D match, TRBD1 (6 bases). The DNA end is a closer match to TRBJ1-5, so the J assignment may be wrong. This CDR3 is 13 amino acids long. The germline CDR1 and CDR2 sequences are SGHVS and FQNEAQ. In nucleotides, the CDR3 is TGTGCCAGCGGGGAAGGGGGAAGAGATACGCAGCATTTT. Protein: CASGEGGRDTQHF.

Turning to this clonotype: Since the CDR3 does not end with the conserved phenylalanine or tryptophan, this likely comes from a read error. Because the CDR3's place on the DNA is in doubt, the DNA is left out and the CDR3 is given as listed by TCRdb. The chain employs TRBV7-8 and TRBJ2-3; the table's D gene call, TRBD1, was not cross checked with the DNA. Looked up from germline, CDR1 is SGHVS and CDR2 is FQNEAQ. Termini included, the CDR3 measures 13 amino acids. The CDR3: CASGFHPTGTALS.

V usage is TRBV5-8 and J usage is TRBJ2-3, with D unclear. V lost 2 bases and J lost 2, with 6 bases in between. The V gene's germline CDR1 is SGHTS and CDR2 YDEGEE. The CDR3 length is 13 residues. The CDR3 protein is CASSFTPTDTQYF. CDR3 bases: TGTGCCAGCAGCTTTACTCCCACAGATACGCAGTATTTT.

J is TRBJ1-6 and V is TRBV7-9; 7 bases agree with TRBD1. CDR1 and CDR2 from the germline V gene are SEHNR and FQNEAQ (reference sequence). The CDR3 extends over 13 amino acids. The V gene end was trimmed by 5 bases and the J gene end by 16 bases; junction bases not matched to a gene: 11. The CDR3: CASSTGAKSQLHF. CDR3 sequence (DNA): TGTGCCAGCAGCACAGGGGCAAAGTCCCAGCTCCACTTT.

Comment on this clonotype: One end of the junction is discordant with germline, which a read error may explain. The chain joins TRBV2 to TRBJ2-1; 8 bases agree with TRBD2. The CDR3 has 13 residues. Germline values: CDR1 SNHLY, CDR2 FYNNEI. The CDR3 coding sequence is TGTGCCAAAAGGGGCGGGGGGAGCGATACGCAGTATTTC. This translates into CAKRGGGSDTQYF. Based on the CDR3 plus reference TRBV2 and TRBJ2-1, the full variable domain is EPEVTQTPSHQVTQMGQEVILRCVPISNHLYFYWYRQILGQKVEFLVSFYNNEISEKSEIFDDQFSVERPDGSNFTLKIRSTKLEDSAMYFCAKRGGGSDTQYFGPGTRLTVL.

This sequence joins TRBV20-1 and TRBJ2-3, with D possibly TRBD2 on 6 matching bases. The CDR3 spans 14 residues. Trimming took 6 bases from V and 4 from J, leaving 17 bases between them. Germline V gene sequence: CDR1 DFQATT, CDR2 SNEGSKA (reference sequence). CDR3 sequence reads: CSAADYRRPDTQYF. In DNA form, the CDR3 reads TGCAGTGCCGCGGACTACAGGCGTCCAGATACGCAGTATTTT.

As regards this clonotype: Its ends do not fully match the called genes, so a read error is possible. The rearrangement uses TRBV7-9 and TRBJ2-5; weak D call: TRBD2 (5 bases). The germline V gene encodes CDR1 SEHNR and CDR2 FQNEAQ (reference sequence). The CDR3 contains 15 residues. CDR3 sequence: CASSLRGLAGETQYF. The CDR3 region has the DNA TGCGCCAGCAGCCTCCGCGGGCTAGCTGGGGAGACCCAGTACTTC. The full variable domain, with the rest looked up from reference TRBV7-9 and TRBJ2-5, is DTGVSQNPRHKITKRGQNVTFRCDPISEHNRLYWYRQTLGQGPEFLTYFQNEAQLEKSRLLSDRFSAERPKGSFSTLEIQRTEQGDSAMYLCASSLRGLAGETQYFGPGTRLLVL.

The J gene is TRBJ2-7, the V gene TRBV10-3, with D perhaps matching TRBD1 (6 bases). V gave up 3 bases and J gave up 2 bases, with 11 bases separating them. Looked up from germline, CDR1 is ENHRY and CDR2 is SYGVKD. The length of the CDR3 is 14 residues. The chain's CDR3 is CAISDGQGPYEQYF. Here the CDR3 DNA reads TGTGCCATCAGTGACGGGCAGGGGCCCTACGAGCAGTACTTC.

This chain joins TRBV7-8 and TRBJ1-5; 8 bases fit TRBD1. The V gene end was trimmed by 5 bases and the J gene end by 5 bases; junction bases not matched to a gene: 2. The germline V gene encodes CDR1 SGHVS and CDR2 FQNEAQ. CDR3 size: 13 residues. CDR3 in amino acids: CASSRTGYQPQHF. The CDR3 nucleotides are TGTGCCAGCAGCCGGACAGGGTATCAGCCCCAGCATTTT.

This clonotype was counted a few times. The chain employs TRBV19 and TRBJ1-1, with 10 bases lining up with TRBD1. Germline V CDR1 and CDR2: LNHDA, SQIVND (reference sequence). Trimming removed 7 bases from V and 4 bases from J; junction bases left unmatched: 9. This CDR3 has 15 amino acids. CDR3 in DNA: TGTGCCAGTATCGATGAGAGGACAGGGGGCACTGAAGCTTTCTTT. It is translated as CASIDERTGGTEAFF.

This clonotype has a handful of counts. The V gene is TRBV9, the J gene TRBJ2-5; possible D gene TRBD1, 5 bases. This CDR3 region has 13 residues. V was pared by 0 bases and J by 2 bases, with 5 bases between. Germline V gives CDR1 SGDLS, CDR2 YYNGEE. The CDR3 coding sequence is TGTGCCAGCAGCGTAGGGACACAAGAGACCCAGTACTTC. This sequence encodes CASSVGTQETQYF.

The chain couples TRBV7-6 to TRBJ1-1; D perhaps matches TRBD1 (5 bases). The germline gives CDR1 SGHVS, CDR2 FNYEAQ. The V gene lost 0 bases and the J gene lost 3 bases, with 11 bases spanning the gap. CDR3 length: 15 amino acids. The CDR3 DNA sequence: TGTGCCAGCAGCTTAGCGCGGGGCAAGGACACTGAAGCTTTCTTT. It specifies CASSLARGKDTEAFF. Filled out from reference TRBV7-6 and TRBJ1-1, the complete variable domain reads GAGVSQSPRYKVTKRGQDVALRCDPISGHVSLYWYRQALGQGPEFLTYFNYEAQQDKSGLPNDRFSAERPEGSISTLTIQRTEQRDSAMYRCASSLARGKDTEAFFGQGTRLTVV.

The CDR3 sequence is CASSPRDRGKDCGYTF. The CDR3, as DNA: TGTGCCAGCAGCCCACGGGACAGGGGCAAGGACTGTGGCTACACCTTC. This chain links TRBV7-9 with TRBJ1-2; 10 bases align to TRBD1. The trim removed 5 bases at V and 7 bases at J, leaving 13 bases unmatched. Germline V CDR1 and CDR2: SEHNR, FQNEAQ (reference sequence). CDR3 length equals 16 residues. Full variable domain (remainder filled in from reference TRBV7-9 and TRBJ1-2): DTGVSQNPRHKITKRGQNVTFRCDPISEHNRLYWYRQTLGQGPEFLTYFQNEAQLEKSRLLSDRFSAERPKGSFSTLEIQRTEQGDSAMYLCASSPRDRGKDCGYTFGSGTRLTVV.

This chain uses TRBV7-9 with TRBJ2-3; D possibly uses TRBD1 or TRBD2 (5 bases each). The tail of the sequence fits TRBJ2-2 better, so the J call may be wrong. The CDR3 consists of 13 residues. The germline V gene encodes CDR1 SEHNR and CDR2 FQNEAQ (reference sequence). The CDR3, as DNA: TGTGCCAGCGGGGTAGGGAGCACAGGTGCGCTGTTTTTT. It encodes CASGVGSTGALFF.

The CDR3 loop reads CASSFYLTGDEQFF. DNA for the CDR3: TGTGCCAGCAGCTTCTATCTGACAGGAGATGAGCAGTTCTTC. This chain uses TRBV11-3 with TRBJ2-1; a weak D match, TRBD1 (6 bases). The CDR3 covers 14 residues. Germline V gene data show CDR1 as SGHNT and CDR2 as YENEEA. V lost 3 bases and J 8 bases, leaving 14 bases between the germline ends. Complete variable domain (other parts from reference TRBV11-3 and TRBJ2-1): EAGVVQSPRYKIIEKKQPVAFWCNPISGHNTLYWYLQNLGQGPELLIRYENEEAVDDSQLPKDRFSAERLKGVDSTLKIQPAELGDSAVYLCASSFYLTGDEQFFGPGTRLTVL.